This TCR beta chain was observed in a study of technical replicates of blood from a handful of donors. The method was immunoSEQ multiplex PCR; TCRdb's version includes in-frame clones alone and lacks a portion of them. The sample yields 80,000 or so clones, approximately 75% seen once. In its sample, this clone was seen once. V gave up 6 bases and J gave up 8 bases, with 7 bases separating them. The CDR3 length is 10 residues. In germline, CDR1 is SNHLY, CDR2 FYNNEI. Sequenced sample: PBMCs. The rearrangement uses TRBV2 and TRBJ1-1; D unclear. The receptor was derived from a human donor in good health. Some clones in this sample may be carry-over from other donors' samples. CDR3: CASRAGEAFF. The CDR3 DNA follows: TGTGCCAGCAGGGCGGGAGAAGCTTTCTTT.